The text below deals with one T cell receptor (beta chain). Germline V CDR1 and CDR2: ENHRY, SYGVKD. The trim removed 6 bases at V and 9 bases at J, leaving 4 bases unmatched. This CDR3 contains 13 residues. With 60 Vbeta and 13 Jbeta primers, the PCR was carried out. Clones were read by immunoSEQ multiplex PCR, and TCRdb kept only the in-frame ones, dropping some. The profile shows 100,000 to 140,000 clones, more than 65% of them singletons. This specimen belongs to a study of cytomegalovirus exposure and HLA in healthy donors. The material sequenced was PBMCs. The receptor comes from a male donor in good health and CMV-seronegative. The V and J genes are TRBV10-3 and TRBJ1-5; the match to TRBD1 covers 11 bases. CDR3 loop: CAIRGDRGRPQHF. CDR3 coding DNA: TGTGCCATCAGGGGGGACAGGGGGAGGCCCCAGCATTTT.